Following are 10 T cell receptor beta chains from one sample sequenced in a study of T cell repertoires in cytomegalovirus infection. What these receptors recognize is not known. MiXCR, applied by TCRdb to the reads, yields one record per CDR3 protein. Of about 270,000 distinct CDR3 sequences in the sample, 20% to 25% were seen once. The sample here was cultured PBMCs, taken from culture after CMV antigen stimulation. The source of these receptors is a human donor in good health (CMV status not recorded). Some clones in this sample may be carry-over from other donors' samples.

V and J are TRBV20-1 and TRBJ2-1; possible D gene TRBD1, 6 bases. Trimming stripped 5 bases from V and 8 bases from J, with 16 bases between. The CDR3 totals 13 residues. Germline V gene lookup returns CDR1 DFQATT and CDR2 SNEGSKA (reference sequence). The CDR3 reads CSAGIGQMHEQFF. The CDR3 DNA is TGCAGTGCTGGAATTGGACAGATGCATGAGCAGTTCTTC.

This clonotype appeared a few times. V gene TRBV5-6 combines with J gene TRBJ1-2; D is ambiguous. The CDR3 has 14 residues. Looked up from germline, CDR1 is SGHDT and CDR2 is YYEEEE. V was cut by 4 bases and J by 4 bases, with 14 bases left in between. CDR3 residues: CASSAQRQSYGYTF. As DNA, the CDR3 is TGTGCCAGCAGCGCCCAGAGGCAGAGCTATGGCTACACCTTC.

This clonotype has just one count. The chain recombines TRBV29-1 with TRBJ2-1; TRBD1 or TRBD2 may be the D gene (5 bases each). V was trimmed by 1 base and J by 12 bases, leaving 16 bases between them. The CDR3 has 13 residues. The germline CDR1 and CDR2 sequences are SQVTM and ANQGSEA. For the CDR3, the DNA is TGCAGCGTTGAAGGACAGAGAGGGTCCGGGCAGTTCTTC. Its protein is CSVEGQRGSGQFF.

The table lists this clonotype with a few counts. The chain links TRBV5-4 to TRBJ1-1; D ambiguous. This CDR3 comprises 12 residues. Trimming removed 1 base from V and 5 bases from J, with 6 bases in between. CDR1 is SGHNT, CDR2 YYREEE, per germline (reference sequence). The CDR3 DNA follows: TGTGCCAGCAGCTTGCTGACGACTGAAGCTTTCTTT. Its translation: CASSLLTTEAFF.

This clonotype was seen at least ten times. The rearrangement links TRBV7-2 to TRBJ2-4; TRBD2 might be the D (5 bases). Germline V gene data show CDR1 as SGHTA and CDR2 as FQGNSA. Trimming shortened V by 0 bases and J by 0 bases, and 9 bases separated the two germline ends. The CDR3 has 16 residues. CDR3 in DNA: TGTGCCAGCAGCTTAGCCGTCGGGATAGCCAAAAACATTCAGTACTTC. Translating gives CASSLAVGIAKNIQYF.

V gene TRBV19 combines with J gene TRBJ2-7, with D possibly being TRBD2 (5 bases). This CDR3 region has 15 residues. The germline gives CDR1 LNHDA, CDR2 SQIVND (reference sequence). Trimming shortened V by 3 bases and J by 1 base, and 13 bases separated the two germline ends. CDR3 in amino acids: CASSISGGGSYEQYF. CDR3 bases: TGTGCCAGTAGTATTTCTGGAGGCGGGTCCTACGAGCAGTACTTC. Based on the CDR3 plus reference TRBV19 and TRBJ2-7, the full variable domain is DGGITQSPKYLFRKEGQNVTLSCEQNLNHDAMYWYRQDPGQGLRLIYYSQIVNDFQKGDIAEGYSVSREKKESFPLTVTSAQKNPTAFYLCASSISGGGSYEQYFGPGTRLTVT.

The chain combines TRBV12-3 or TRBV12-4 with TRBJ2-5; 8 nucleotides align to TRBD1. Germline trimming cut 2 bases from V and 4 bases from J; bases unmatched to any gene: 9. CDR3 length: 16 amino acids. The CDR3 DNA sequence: TGTGCCAGCAGTTTACTTAGGACAGGGATGGGAGAGACCCAGTACTTC. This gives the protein CASSLLRTGMGETQYF.

The CDR3 protein is CASSPLGQGIHETQYF. For the CDR3, the DNA is TGTGCCAGCAGCCCACTAGGACAGGGTATACACGAGACCCAGTACTTC. The V call is TRBV7-2, the J call TRBJ2-5; 8 bases are a match to TRBD1. V shed 5 bases and J 5 bases; nucleotides not matched to a gene: 13. The CDR3 length is 16 residues. Per the germline V gene, CDR1 is SGHTA and CDR2 is FQGNSA.

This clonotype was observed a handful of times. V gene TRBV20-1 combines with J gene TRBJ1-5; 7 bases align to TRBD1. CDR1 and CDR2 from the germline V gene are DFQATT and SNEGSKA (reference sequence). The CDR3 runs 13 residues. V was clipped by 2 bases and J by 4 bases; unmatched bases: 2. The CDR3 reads CSARTQGNQPQHF. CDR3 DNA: TGCAGTGCTAGAACACAGGGGAATCAGCCCCAGCATTTT.

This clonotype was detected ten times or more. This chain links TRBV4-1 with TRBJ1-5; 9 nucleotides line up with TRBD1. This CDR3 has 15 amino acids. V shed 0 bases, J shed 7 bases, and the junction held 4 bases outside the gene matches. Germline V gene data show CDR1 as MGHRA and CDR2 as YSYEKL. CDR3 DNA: TGCGCCAGCAGCCAAGAGGGACAGGGCAGGCAGCCCCAGCATTTT. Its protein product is CASSQEGQGRQPQHF.